Listed here are 31 T cell receptor beta chains from one sample, sequenced in a study of shared clonotypes between healthy human individuals. Clones were read by immunoSEQ multiplex PCR, and TCRdb kept only the in-frame ones, dropping some. The sample has approximately 650,000 clones, roughly 95% seen once. CD45RO-negative, CCR7-positively selected cells formed the naive CD8 fraction, excluding terminally differentiated effector memory CD45RA+ cells. Sequences were obtained from naive CD8+ T cells sorted from blood. The receptors were gathered from a woman in her twenties or thirties in good health.

The V and J genes are TRBV5-6 and TRBJ1-1; D is unclear. The V end was cut by 0 bases, the J end by 3 bases, with 18 bases between. CDR1 is SGHDT, CDR2 YYEEEE, per germline. The CDR3 covers 17 residues. The CDR3: CASSLVAAESLDTEAFF. CDR3 nucleotides: TGTGCCAGCAGCTTGGTGGCGGCAGAGTCCCTGGACACTGAAGCTTTCTTT.

This clone has just one count. This sample includes further DNA sequences coding for the same CDR3. The rearrangement joins TRBV4-1 to TRBJ2-2; TRBD2 is a possible D gene (5 bases). The CDR3 runs to 18 residues. V was pared by 6 bases and J by 3 bases, with 23 bases between. Germline V gene data show CDR1 as MGHRA and CDR2 as YSYEKL. CDR3 residues: CASSLTHVTKEDTGELFF. The CDR3, as DNA: TGCGCCAGCAGTCTTACCCACGTCACCAAGGAGGACACCGGGGAGCTGTTTTTT.

This clone has only a few counts. Within the sample, other DNA sequences also encode this same CDR3. The genes are TRBV27 and TRBJ2-7; 11 bases match TRBD1. From germline, CDR1 is MNHEY and CDR2 SMNVEV (reference sequence). The CDR3 spans 15 residues. The trim removed 1 base at V and 2 bases at J, leaving 1 base unmatched. As DNA, the CDR3 is TGTGCCAGCAGTTTATTGGGACAGGGGGCCTACGAGCAGTACTTC. Amino acids: CASSLLGQGAYEQYF.

The V gene is TRBV19, the J gene TRBJ2-7, with D maybe TRBD2 (6 bases). V lost 1 base, J lost 3 bases, and 10 bases lay in between. CDR3 length: 14 residues. Germline loops: CDR1 LNHDA, CDR2 SQIVND (reference sequence). The CDR3 DNA reads TGTGCCAGTAGTATAGCGGGACTCAACTACGAGCAGTACTTC. Its protein is CASSIAGLNYEQYF.

This sequence joins TRBV30 and TRBJ2-7; 7 nucleotides match TRBD2. The CDR3 sequence is 13 residues long. CDR1 and CDR2 from the germline V gene are GTSNPN and SVGIG (reference sequence). V shed 2 bases, J shed 3 bases, and the junction held 4 bases outside the gene matches. CDR3 coding DNA: TGTGCCTGGAGTAAGAGGGAGGGCTACGAGCAGTACTTC. This sequence encodes CAWSKREGYEQYF.

J is TRBJ2-1 and V is TRBV28; 12 positions match TRBD2. The CDR3 consists of 16 residues. V shed 2 bases, J shed 7 bases, and the junction held 6 bases outside the gene matches. CDR1 MDHEN and CDR2 SYDVKM come from the germline V gene. The CDR3 region is CASSLILAGGGNEQFF. In nucleotides, the CDR3 is TGTGCCAGCAGTTTAATACTAGCGGGAGGAGGGAATGAGCAGTTCTTC.

The CDR3 here is CSVGAFDEQFF. The CDR3 DNA sequence: TGCAGCGTTGGGGCTTTCGATGAGCAGTTCTTC. This chain joins TRBV29-1 and TRBJ2-1; D uncertain. This CDR3 contains 11 residues. Per germline, CDR1 SQVTM and CDR2 ANQGSEA. V was clipped by 4 bases and J by 8 bases, with 9 bases between them.

The V and J genes are TRBV28 and TRBJ2-7; tentatively, D is TRBD2 (5 bases). The V gene's germline CDR1 is MDHEN and CDR2 SYDVKM. The CDR3 spans 15 residues. Trimming shortened V by 5 bases and J by 6 bases, and 20 bases separated the two germline ends. The CDR3: CASSNTDEGDGEQYF. The CDR3 DNA reads as TGTGCCAGCAGTAATACCGACGAGGGCGATGGCGAGCAGTACTTC. Using reference TRBV28 and TRBJ2-7 for the parts outside the CDR3, the full variable domain is DVKVTQSSRYLVKRTGEKVFLECVQDMDHENMFWYRQDPGLGLRLIYFSYDVKMKEKGDIPEGYSVSREKKERFSLILESASTNQTSMYLCASSNTDEGDGEQYFGPGTRLTVT.

DNA of the CDR3: TGTGCCAGCAGCACAGGGGGCTCTGGAAACACCATATATTTT. Translating it yields CASSTGGSGNTIYF. This chain joins TRBV7-9 and TRBJ1-3; 8 nucleotides agree with TRBD1. The V and J ends lost 5 bases and 0 bases, in that order; junction bases with no gene match: 0. The germline V gene encodes CDR1 SEHNR and CDR2 FQNEAQ (reference sequence). This CDR3 is built from 14 residues.

This sequence joins TRBV11-2 and TRBJ1-2; no firm D call. Germline-derived CDR1 and CDR2 are SGHAT and FQNNGV. This CDR3 contains 15 residues. The germline V and J ends were trimmed by 0 bases and 3 bases, with 11 bases remaining between them. CDR3 sequence (DNA): TGTGCCAGCAGCTTAGAGGGTGGTCACTACTATGGCTACACCTTC. Amino acid sequence: CASSLEGGHYYGYTF.

CDR3 amino acids: CASSPPLLDTQYF. In DNA form, the CDR3 reads TGTGCCAGCAGCCCCCCCTTGTTGGATACGCAGTATTTT. The rearrangement uses TRBV13 and TRBJ2-3, with no clear D. Trimming took 5 bases from V and 6 from J, leaving 12 bases between them. There are 13 residues in the CDR3. The germline V gene has CDR1 PRHDT and CDR2 FYEKMQ (reference sequence).

This clone showed up just once. The J gene is TRBJ2-7, the V gene TRBV13; 8 nucleotides line up with TRBD1. Germline CDR1 PRHDT, CDR2 FYEKMQ (reference sequence). The CDR3 spans 15 residues. Trimming took 5 bases from V and 6 from J; bases not matched to a gene: 12. DNA for the CDR3: TGTGCCAGCAGCCAGGGGGCAGATTGGGACGGCGAGCAGTACTTC. As protein: CASSQGADWDGEQYF.

The V gene is TRBV28, the J gene TRBJ1-2, with TRBD1 identical over 8 bases. V shed 4 bases and J 2 bases; nucleotides not matched to a gene: 15. The CDR3 runs 18 residues. Per germline, CDR1 MDHEN and CDR2 SYDVKM. The CDR3 loop is CASSSTRDRTTANYGYTF. The CDR3 bases are TGTGCCAGCAGTTCCACCCGGGACAGGACCACCGCCAACTATGGCTACACCTTC.

Of note for this clone: The same CDR3 can be traced to other DNA sequences in this sample. This chain uses TRBV6-5 with TRBJ1-5; no clear D gene. Germline assignment: CDR1 MNHEY and CDR2 SVGAGI. This CDR3 spans 13 amino acids. V gave up 0 bases and J gave up 7 bases, with 7 bases separating them. The CDR3 is CASSYSRGQPQHF. CDR3 nucleotides: TGTGCCAGCAGTTACTCGAGAGGACAGCCCCAGCATTTT.

The chain carries TRBV30 and TRBJ2-5, with 7 bases matching TRBD2. This CDR3 comprises 15 residues. J was trimmed by 6 bases and V by 2 bases; bases with no gene match: 12. CDR1 and CDR2 from the germline V gene are GTSNPN and SVGIG (reference sequence). The CDR3 DNA sequence: TGTGCCTGGAGTTTCGCCGGCGGGAGAATAAAGACCCAGTACTTC. It translates to CAWSFAGGRIKTQYF.

Comments on this clone: At one end the junction does not follow the germline gene, possibly because of a read error. The V gene is TRBV6-5, the J gene TRBJ2-1, with D unresolved. CDR1 and CDR2 (germline): MNHEY, SVGAGI. This CDR3 region has 14 residues. The chain's CDR3 is CASSYSSSHNEQFF. The CDR3 region has the DNA TGTGCCAGCAGTTACTCGAGCTCCCACAATGAGCAGTTCTTC.

The CDR3: CASVDRGGWANEKLFF. The DNA for the CDR3 is TGTGCCAGCGTCGACCGGGGGGGATGGGCTAATGAAAAACTGTTTTTT. The chain is built from TRBV28 and TRBJ1-4; maybe TRBD1 (5 bases). Trimming removed 8 bases at V and 3 bases at J, with 19 bases between. This CDR3 contains 16 residues. Germline CDR1 and CDR2: MDHEN and SYDVKM. Combining the CDR3 with reference TRBV28 and TRBJ1-4 gives the whole variable domain DVKVTQSSRYLVKRTGEKVFLECVQDMDHENMFWYRQDPGLGLRLIYFSYDVKMKEKGDIPEGYSVSREKKERFSLILESASTNQTSMYLCASVDRGGWANEKLFFGSGTQLSVL.

The genes are TRBV2 and TRBJ2-5; 9 bases line up with TRBD1. Germline CDR1 SNHLY, CDR2 FYNNEI. The CDR3 covers 14 residues. Trimming took 8 bases from V and 4 from J; bases not matched to a gene: 8. The CDR3 DNA sequence: TGTGCCAGCGGGGGACAGGGTTTATCAGAGACCCAGTACTTC. It codes for CASGGQGLSETQYF.

The J gene is TRBJ1-1, the V gene TRBV28; possibly TRBD1 for D (6 bases). Trimming removed 7 bases from V and 0 bases from J, with 18 bases in between. The CDR3 has 16 amino acids. Germline CDR1 MDHEN, CDR2 SYDVKM. This CDR3 reads CASTDNRVEMNTEAFF. DNA for the CDR3: TGTGCCAGCACGGATAACAGGGTGGAGATGAACACTGAAGCTTTCTTT.

This clone was detected a few times. V gene TRBV28 combines with J gene TRBJ1-1, with a weak D call TRBD1 (6 bases). The V end lost 6 bases, the J end lost 0 bases, and 11 bases lay between the germline ends. This CDR3 spans 14 amino acids. The germline V gene encodes CDR1 MDHEN and CDR2 SYDVKM. CDR3 amino acids: CASRLQGLNTEAFF. The CDR3 nucleotides are TGTGCCAGCAGGCTACAGGGATTGAACACTGAAGCTTTCTTT.

CDR3 nucleotide sequence: TGTGCCAGCAGTACCCCCCCCGGGGAGGACACTGAAGCTTTCTTT. This encodes CASSTPPGEDTEAFF. The rearrangement uses TRBV28 and TRBJ1-1; D call uncertain. Trimming pared 5 bases from V and 3 bases from J, leaving 16 bases between. The germline CDR1 and CDR2 sequences are MDHEN and SYDVKM. The CDR3 has 15 amino acids. Variable domain in full (rest from reference TRBV28 and TRBJ1-1): DVKVTQSSRYLVKRTGEKVFLECVQDMDHENMFWYRQDPGLGLRLIYFSYDVKMKEKGDIPEGYSVSREKKERFSLILESASTNQTSMYLCASSTPPGEDTEAFFGQGTRLTVV.

The chain links TRBV15 to TRBJ2-7, with 7 bases that match TRBD1. Germline V lookup: CDR1 LNHNV, CDR2 YYDKDF (reference sequence). Trimming removed 0 bases from V and 6 bases from J; junction bases left unmatched: 5. This CDR3 region has 14 residues. The chain's CDR3 is CATSRDPDRAEQYF. CDR3 DNA sequence: TGTGCCACCAGCAGAGATCCTGACAGGGCCGAGCAGTACTTC.

The sample holds one count of this clone. The same CDR3 also results from other DNA sequences found in this sample. The chain has TRBV28 and TRBJ2-7; D possibly matches TRBD1 or TRBD2 (5 bases each). The CDR3 has 13 amino acids. CDR1 and CDR2 (germline): MDHEN, SYDVKM. V was cut by 2 bases and J by 3 bases, with 8 bases left in between. The CDR3 nucleotides read TGTGCCAGCAGTTTAGGTGGGGGCTACGAGCAGTACTTC. This encodes CASSLGGGYEQYF.

Only one count was recorded for this clone. J is TRBJ2-1 and V is TRBV30; D is uncertain. Trimming removed 3 bases at V and 5 bases at J, with 14 bases between. From germline, CDR1 is GTSNPN and CDR2 SVGIG (reference sequence). The CDR3 totals 14 residues. This CDR3 is CAWSAARPDNEQFF. CDR3 nucleotides: TGTGCCTGGAGCGCCGCTCGGCCGGACAATGAGCAGTTCTTC. Full variable domain (remainder filled in from reference TRBV30 and TRBJ2-1): SQTIHQWPATLVQPVGSPLSLECTVEGTSNPNLYWYRQAAGRGLQLLFYSVGIGQISSEVPQNLSASRPQDRQFILSSKKLLLSDSGFYLCAWSAARPDNEQFFGPGTRLTVL.

The chain links TRBV6-6 to TRBJ2-1; 8 nucleotides line up with TRBD1. The CDR3 is made up of 15 amino acids. After removal of 5 bases from V and 4 bases from J, the junction contained 7 bases not matched to a gene. Germline lookup yields CDR1 MNHNY and CDR2 SVGAGI (reference sequence). CDR3 in DNA: TGTGCCAGCAGTACAGGACAGGGAACTTACAATGAGCAGTTCTTC. This gives the protein CASSTGQGTYNEQFF.

The J gene is TRBJ1-2, the V gene TRBV7-9; D might be TRBD1 (6 bases). With 3 bases removed from V and 2 bases from J, the gap between germline ends came to 19 bases. The germline CDR1 and CDR2 sequences are SEHNR and FQNEAQ (reference sequence). This CDR3 spans 17 amino acids. CDR3 amino acids: CASSFAVRGGSNYGYTF. CDR3 bases: TGTGCCAGCAGCTTCGCCGTAAGGGGGGGATCCAACTATGGCTACACCTTC.

This chain joins TRBV13 and TRBJ1-1; 8 bases align to TRBD1. In germline, CDR1 is PRHDT, CDR2 FYEKMQ (reference sequence). J was trimmed by 5 bases and V by 5 bases; bases with no gene match: 7. CDR3 length equals 14 residues. CDR3 sequence (DNA): TGTGCCAGCAGCCCAGGGGGCACGGGGACTGAAGCTTTCTTT. The encoded protein is CASSPGGTGTEAFF.

The V and J genes are TRBV14 and TRBJ2-5; 9 bases agree with TRBD2. This CDR3 spans 15 amino acids. Germline V lookup: CDR1 SGHDN, CDR2 FVKESK. V was clipped by 3 bases and J by 5 bases; unmatched bases: 7. The CDR3 DNA follows: TGTGCCAGCAGCCATAGCGGGGGTTCGGGGGAGACCCAGTACTTC. Amino acids: CASSHSGGSGETQYF.

CDR3 in DNA: TGTGCCAGCAGGATGATTAGCGGGAGCACAGATACGCAGTATTTT. Its protein is CASRMISGSTDTQYF. The J gene is TRBJ2-3, the V gene TRBV27, with 7 bases lining up with TRBD2. Germline V lookup: CDR1 MNHEY, CDR2 SMNVEV (reference sequence). Trimming at V came to 6 bases and at J to 0 bases, leaving 6 bases not matched to a gene. This CDR3 is 15 amino acids long.

The chain carries TRBV27 and TRBJ2-1, with 7 positions matching TRBD1. After removal of 5 bases from V and 2 bases from J, the junction contained 9 bases not matched to a gene. Germline CDR1 and CDR2: MNHEY and SMNVEV (reference sequence). CDR3 size: 16 residues. The CDR3 is CASSQGEPLPYNEQFF. The CDR3 DNA reads as TGTGCCAGCAGTCAGGGGGAGCCCCTGCCCTACAATGAGCAGTTCTTC.

This clone appeared a single time. The chain uses TRBV21-1 and TRBJ1-5. TRBV21-1 is a pseudogene locus. The CDR3 loop spans 15 amino acids. CDR3 loop: CASSKVSQLLAAQHF. The DNA of the CDR3 is TGTGCCAGCAGCAAAGTGTCACAGCTCCTCGCGGCCCAGCATTTT.